The 21 T cell receptor beta chains given below trace back to one sample, sequenced in a study of T cells in Graves' hyperthyroidism and ophthalmopathy. RNA transcripts yielded amplified TCR beta CDR3 regions. The HTBI primer set was used in a first-round RT-PCR of the TCR CDR3. In TCRdb, the multiplex PCR reads were re-called with MiXCR into one record per CDR3 protein. The repertoire holds hundreds of thousands of distinct CDR3 sequences, just under 20% seen once, with about 50% in the top ten. The sequencing input was blood. The receptors derive from a man aged 35 to 55 with Graves' ophthalmopathy.

As regards this clonotype: A read error is likely, as this CDR3 ends without the conserved phenylalanine or tryptophan. The chain is built from TRBV28 and TRBJ1-6; the match to TRBD1 covers 7 bases. This CDR3 has 18 residues. Germline CDR1 MDHEN, CDR2 SYDVKM. CDR3 amino acids: CASSFRGLRGLDKSPLHL. DNA of the CDR3: TGTGCCAGCAGTTTCAGAGGGCTCAGGGGGTTGGATAAGTCACCCCTCCACCTT.

This clonotype was detected many times. J is TRBJ2-1 and V is TRBV5-5; 10 bases match TRBD1. Germline loops: CDR1 SGHKS, CDR2 YYEKEE (reference sequence). CDR3 length equals 15 residues. The V and J ends lost 2 bases and 5 bases, in that order; junction bases with no gene match: 4. Here the CDR3 reads CASSFGQGVDNEQFF. The CDR3 DNA follows: TGTGCCAGCAGCTTTGGACAGGGGGTCGACAATGAGCAGTTCTTC.

The sample holds many counts of this clonotype. The chain combines TRBV6-1 with TRBJ1-3; 7 positions match TRBD1. Germline CDR1 and CDR2: MNHNS and SASEGT. The CDR3 totals 17 residues. Trimming removed 6 bases from V and 0 bases from J; junction bases left unmatched: 11. CDR3 sequence: CASSEIHWDSSGNTIYF. Written as DNA, the CDR3 is TGTGCCAGCAGCGAGATCCATTGGGACAGCTCTGGAAACACCATATATTTT.

Only a few counts were recorded for this clonotype. A much more abundant neighbour one base away suggests this may be a read error. The CDR3 here is CASSIGTSGRGHEQFF. DNA for the CDR3: TGTGCCAGCAGCATCGGGACTAGCGGGAGAGGGCATGAGCAGTTCTTC. The chain couples TRBV11-2 to TRBJ2-1, with 14 nucleotides matching TRBD2. From germline, CDR1 is SGHAT and CDR2 FQNNGV. The CDR3 length is 16 residues. The V segment lost 5 bases and the J segment 8 bases; nucleotides outside the gene matches: 8.

This clonotype was seen repeatedly, ten times or more. CDR3 nucleotide sequence: TGCAGTGCTAGAGATCTGGTGGGCGGGGGGGCCTATCAAGAGACCCAGTACTTC. Protein product: CSARDLVGGGAYQETQYF. The chain is built from TRBV20-1 and TRBJ2-5, with TRBD2 matching over 9 bases. Germline CDR1 reads DFQATT; CDR2 reads SNEGSKA (reference sequence). V lost 0 bases to trimming and J lost 2 bases; unmatched junction nucleotides: 13. The CDR3 contains 18 residues.

The chain recombines TRBV7-9 with TRBJ2-7, with TRBD2 identical over 10 bases. Germline values: CDR1 SEHNR, CDR2 FQNEAQ (reference sequence). There are 17 residues in the CDR3. J was trimmed by 0 bases and V by 1 base; bases with no gene match: 6. CDR3 DNA sequence: TGTGCCAGCAGCTTAGTCGTTACTAGCGGGAACTCCTACGAGCAGTACTTC. This codes for CASSLVVTSGNSYEQYF.

The chain has TRBV7-9 and TRBJ2-3; TRBD2 is a possible D gene (6 bases). Germline V CDR1 and CDR2: SEHNR, FQNEAQ (reference sequence). V was shortened by 5 bases and J by 6 bases, with 18 bases between the two germline ends. The CDR3 has 15 amino acids. CDR3 residues: CASSLERVNSDTQYF. CDR3 DNA: TGTGCCAGCAGCCTAGAGCGGGTGAACTCGGATACGCAGTATTTT.

This clonotype was recorded many times. The rearrangement uses TRBV12-3 or TRBV12-4 and TRBJ2-3; D tentatively reads TRBD1 or TRBD2 (5 bases each). V lost 4 bases and J lost 0, with 14 bases in between. This CDR3 comprises 16 residues. The CDR3 nucleotides read TGTGCCAGCAGTTCGCCCTGGGGCGGGAGCACAGATACGCAGTATTTT. Its translation is CASSSPWGGSTDTQYF.

This clonotype was recorded at least ten times. An end of the junction differs from the germline gene, which may be a read error. The J gene is TRBJ2-1, the V gene TRBV12-3 or TRBV12-4, with 8 positions matching TRBD2. CDR3 length: 14 residues. This CDR3 reads CASRLSGSRDEQFF. The DNA for the CDR3 is TGTGCCAGCCGTTTAAGCGGGAGTCGGGATGAGCAGTTCTTC.

The chain uses TRBV12-3 or TRBV12-4 and TRBJ1-5, with D unresolved. CDR3 length equals 15 residues. The ends were cut back, 7 bases at V and 9 bases at J, with 22 bases in the middle. The CDR3, as DNA: TGTGCCAGCACCTCATTGGTCACAGCCGAGGCGCCCCAGCATTTT. This gives the protein CASTSLVTAEAPQHF.

This clonotype was counted between two and nine times. V is TRBV9 and J is TRBJ2-3; D not certain. V lost 0 bases and J 2 bases, leaving 7 bases between the germline ends. CDR1 and CDR2 from the germline V gene are SGDLS and YYNGEE. The CDR3 totals 14 residues. This CDR3 reads CASSVGVDTDTQYF. CDR3 sequence (DNA): TGTGCCAGCAGCGTAGGGGTAGACACAGATACGCAGTATTTT.

The genes are TRBV7-9 and TRBJ2-3, with 16 bases that match TRBD2. This CDR3 is built from 18 residues. The junction had 9 bases not matched to a gene; V was cut back by 5 bases and J by 4 bases. CDR1 is SEHNR, CDR2 FQNEAQ, per germline (reference sequence). DNA for the CDR3: TGTGCCAGCAGCAAACCGGGACTAGCGGGAGGGCCGGCAGATACGCAGTATTTT. Translating it yields CASSKPGLAGGPADTQYF.

The V call is TRBV14, the J call TRBJ2-6; D remains unclear. The length of the CDR3 is 17 residues. The germline V gene encodes CDR1 SGHDN and CDR2 FVKESK. With 0 bases removed from V and 0 bases from J, the gap between germline ends came to 9 bases. The CDR3 sequence is CASSQDRWVSGANVLTF. The CDR3 DNA is TGTGCCAGCAGCCAAGATCGATGGGTCTCTGGGGCCAACGTCCTGACTTTC. The full variable domain, rest sourced from reference TRBV14 and TRBJ2-6, is EAGVTQFPSHSVIEKGQTVTLRCDPISGHDNLYWYRRVMGKEIKFLLHFVKESKQDESGMPNNRFLAERTGGTYSTLKVQPAELEDSGVYFCASSQDRWVSGANVLTFGAGSRLTVL.

This clonotype came up many times. The rearrangement links TRBV11-2 to TRBJ2-3; the D gene is possibly TRBD2 (6 bases). This CDR3 spans 17 amino acids. Germline V lookup: CDR1 SGHAT, CDR2 FQNNGV. The germline V and J ends were trimmed by 1 base and 2 bases, with 16 bases remaining between them. The CDR3 protein is CASSLAGAAGITDTQYF. In DNA form, the CDR3 reads TGTGCCAGCAGCTTAGCCGGGGCGGCGGGAATCACAGATACGCAGTATTTT. Together with reference TRBV11-2 and TRBJ2-3, the CDR3 gives the full variable domain: EAGVAQSPRYKIIEKRQSVAFWCNPISGHATLYWYQQILGQGPKLLIQFQNNGVVDDSQLPKDRFSAERLKGVDSTLKIQPAKLEDSAVYLCASSLAGAAGITDTQYFGPGTRLTVL.

This clonotype has a handful of counts. V and J are TRBV12-3 or TRBV12-4 and TRBJ2-6; unclear D gene. The CDR3 has 15 amino acids. Trimming took 5 bases from V and 0 from J, leaving 8 bases between them. CDR3 loop: CASSPSSSGANVLTF. Written as DNA, the CDR3 is TGTGCCAGCAGTCCCTCCAGCTCTGGGGCCAACGTCCTGACTTTC.

The table lists this clonotype with many counts. The chain joins TRBV5-1 to TRBJ2-5, with 9 bases identical to TRBD2. Trimming took 1 base from V and 2 from J; bases not matched to a gene: 3. The germline gives CDR1 SGHRS, CDR2 YFSETQ. The CDR3 spans 15 residues. CDR3 coding DNA: TGCGCCAGCAGCTTGTGGGCGGGAGGGCAAGAGACCCAGTACTTC. Its protein product is CASSLWAGGQETQYF.

This clonotype was picked up many times. CDR3 nucleotide sequence: TGCAGTGCTAGTTCCGGGACAGGGACACAAGAGACCCAGTACTTC. Encoded protein: CSASSGTGTQETQYF. The rearrangement joins TRBV20-1 to TRBJ2-5; 9 nucleotides align to TRBD1. In germline, CDR1 is DFQATT, CDR2 SNEGSKA (reference sequence). With V trimmed by 3 bases and J by 2 bases, 7 bases remained unmatched. CDR3 length: 15 residues.

The chain has TRBV6-1 and TRBJ1-1; D remains ambiguous. The CDR3 spans 14 residues. Germline V CDR1 and CDR2: MNHNS, SASEGT. V lost 3 bases to trimming and J lost 4 bases, with 12 bases between them. The CDR3 DNA sequence: TGTGCCAGCAGTGAGCGGGATTCGGGCACTGAAGCTTTCTTT. Protein: CASSERDSGTEAFF.

The sample holds many counts of this clonotype. The genes are TRBV30 and TRBJ2-5; 13 positions match TRBD2. The CDR3 sequence is 15 residues long. CDR1 and CDR2 (germline): GTSNPN, SVGIG (reference sequence). V lost 1 base and J lost 2; bases outside the gene matches: 1. DNA of the CDR3: TGTGCCTGGAGTGGGGGACTAGCGGGACAAGAGACCCAGTACTTC. Its translation: CAWSGGLAGQETQYF.

At least ten counts were recorded for this clonotype. This sequence joins TRBV6-2 or TRBV6-3 and TRBJ1-2; D uncertain. V was trimmed by 8 bases and J by 4 bases, leaving 14 bases between them. Germline-derived CDR1 and CDR2 are MNHEY and SVGEGT. This CDR3 has 13 amino acids. CDR3 protein: CASALGWGYGYTF. CDR3 nucleotide sequence: TGTGCCAGCGCCCTAGGTTGGGGCTATGGCTACACCTTC.

This clonotype was detected many times. The chain uses TRBV27 and TRBJ2-7, with 7 nucleotides matching TRBD2. This CDR3 comprises 14 residues. Germline V gives CDR1 MNHEY, CDR2 SMNVEV (reference sequence). Losses at the gene ends were 3 bases for V and 5 bases for J; bases not matched to a gene: 7. CDR3 sequence: CASSFGGGGNEQYF. In nucleotides, the CDR3 is TGTGCCAGCAGTTTCGGCGGCGGGGGTAACGAGCAGTACTTC.